The rows below give T cell receptor beta chains drawn from one sample of a study of post-analysis software for immune sequencing data. A single record per CDR3 protein comes from TCRdb applying MiXCR to the PCR reads. The data contain approximately 440,000 distinct CDR3 sequences, roughly 45% of them singletons. Sample: blood. These receptors all come from a girl aged 10-17 years with multiple sclerosis. Both conserved end residues are part of each CDR3.

>TRBV9|TRBJ2-5
CASSVGQGGILQETQYF
>TRBV20-1|TRBJ2-7
CSAINSGTSSYEQYF
>TRBV7-3|TRBJ1-5
CASSLTGGSNQPQHF
>TRBV6-5|TRBJ2-3
CASSSGRPINTQYF
>TRBV5-1|TRBJ2-1
CASSLGPGSYNEQFF
>TRBV7-8|TRBJ2-1
CSSNKGTGWMEYNEQFF
>TRBV5-1|TRBJ2-7
CASRLDFGTYEQYF
>TRBV7-2|NA
CASSYKSGDEQYF
>TRBV5-1|TRBJ1-2
CASSFQDRGRGYGYTF
>TRBV5-6|TRBJ2-7
CASSLDGAGGGYEQYF
>TRBV4-2|TRBJ2-7
CASSQDPFSGPHYEQYF
>TRBV29-1|TRBJ2-3
CSVVPGHSTDTQYF
>TRBV4-2|TRBJ2-7
CASSLPREGLSYEQYF
>TRBV12-3/TRBV12-4|TRBJ2-1
CASKLPDGGGGWNEQFF
>TRBV28|TRBJ2-7
CASSPSSYLEQYF
>TRBV4-3|TRBJ1-4
CASSPVDRDHEKLFF
>TRBV15|TRBJ1-1
CATSRDRLNTEAFF
>TRBV11-2|NA
CASSLGGDSGYQQYF
>TRBV3-1|TRBJ2-2
CASSQNPGQASGELFF
>TRBV6-2/TRBV6-3|NA
CASSSPYQTQYF
>TRBV20-1|TRBJ1-1
CSASPLDRDNTEAFF
>TRBV20-1|TRBJ2-7
CSSGLYEQYF
>TRBV5-5|TRBJ1-2
CASSLTGGRDYGYTF
>TRBV11-2|TRBJ2-7
CASSLGTADNGYEQYF
>TRBV4-3|NA
CASSQDPVVSYEQYF
>TRBV5-1|TRBJ2-3
CASSLAYGTDTQYF
>TRBV6-1|TRBJ2-1
CASSEHGGSSYNEQFF
>TRBV3-1|TRBJ2-1
CASSQGGRIVYNEQFF
>TRBV20-1|TRBJ1-6
CSAGPDRAVYSPLHF